This T cell receptor (beta chain) was recovered during a study of blood T cell repertoires in COVID-19. In the study overall: The origin of the acute and convalescent COVID-19 samples was the United States, Italy and Spain. T cells, B-cell-depleted T cells, or PBMCs provided the cDNA or gDNA that served as material.

Germline CDR1 reads LGHDT; CDR2 reads YNNKEL (reference sequence). V lost 4 bases, J lost 11 bases, and 4 bases stayed unmatched. This CDR3 contains 11 residues. Patients at the Seattle site were enrolled during active infection and followed longitudinally. Generated by immunoSEQ multiplex PCR, the TCRdb table keeps only in-frame clones and is missing some. The sample lists 250,000 to 350,000 clones, almost 90% occurring once. The chain employs TRBV3-1 (or the pseudogene TRBV3-2) and TRBJ1-1; TRBD1 matches 7 bases. The sample taken for sequencing was peripheral blood. This sequence was found in a woman in her 30s with COVID-19, enrolled during active disease. The chain's CDR3 is CASSRQGQAFF. Here the CDR3 DNA reads TGTGCCAGCAGCCGACAGGGTCAGGCTTTCTTT.